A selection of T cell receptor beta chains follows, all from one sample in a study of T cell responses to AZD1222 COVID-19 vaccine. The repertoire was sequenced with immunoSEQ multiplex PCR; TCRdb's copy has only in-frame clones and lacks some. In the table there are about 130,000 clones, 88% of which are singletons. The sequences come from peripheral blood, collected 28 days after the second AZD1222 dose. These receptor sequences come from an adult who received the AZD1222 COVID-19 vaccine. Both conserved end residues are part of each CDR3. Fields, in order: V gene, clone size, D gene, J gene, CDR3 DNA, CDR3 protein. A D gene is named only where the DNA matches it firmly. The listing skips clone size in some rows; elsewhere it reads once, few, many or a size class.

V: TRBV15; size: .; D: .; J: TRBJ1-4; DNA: TGTGCCACCAGCAGAGGAGAGGGTGCAACTAATGAAAAACTGTTTTTT; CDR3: CATSRGEGATNEKLFF
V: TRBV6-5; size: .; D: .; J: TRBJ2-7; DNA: TGTGCCAGCAGTTACAAGGGCACCGACTACGAGCAGTACTTC; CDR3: CASSYKGTDYEQYF
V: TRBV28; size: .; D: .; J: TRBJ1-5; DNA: TGTGCCAGCAGTGCCCCGGGGACCTTTAGCAATCAGCCCCAGCATTTT; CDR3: CASSAPGTFSNQPQHF
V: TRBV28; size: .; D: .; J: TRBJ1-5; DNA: TGTGCCAGCAGTTTTGGGGGTCATCAGCCCCAGCATTTT; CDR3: CASSFGGHQPQHF
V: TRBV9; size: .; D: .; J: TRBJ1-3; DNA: TGTGCCAGCAGCGGTGTTAACTCTGGAAACACCATATATTTT; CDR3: CASSGVNSGNTIYF
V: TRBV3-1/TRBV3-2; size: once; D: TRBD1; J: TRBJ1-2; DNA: TGTGCCAGCAGCCAAGATAGGGGTAGGGGGCTCTATGGCTACACCTTC; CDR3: CASSQDRGRGLYGYTF
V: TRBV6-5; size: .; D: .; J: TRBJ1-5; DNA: TGTGCCAGCAGGCTTCGGCTAAATAGCAATCAGCCCCAGCATTTT; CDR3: CASRLRLNSNQPQHF
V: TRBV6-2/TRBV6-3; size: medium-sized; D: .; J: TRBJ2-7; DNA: TGTGCCAGCAGTGCTGGTTCCAGCTCCTACGAGCAGTACTTC; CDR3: CASSAGSSSYEQYF
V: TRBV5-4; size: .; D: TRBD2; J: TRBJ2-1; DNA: TGTGCCAGCAGAAAAGGAGCGACTAGCGCCCCTCGATACAATGAGCAGTTCTTC; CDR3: CASRKGATSAPRYNEQFF
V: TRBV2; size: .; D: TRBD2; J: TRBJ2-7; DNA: TGTGCCAGCATTTTCGATAGCGGGGGCCCTTACGAGCAGTACTTC; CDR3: CASIFDSGGPYEQYF
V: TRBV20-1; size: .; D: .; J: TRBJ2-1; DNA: TGCAGTGCTTCCCCTGGGAATGAGCAGTTCTTC; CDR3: CSASPGNEQFF
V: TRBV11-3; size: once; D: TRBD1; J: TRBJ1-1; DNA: TGTGCCAGCAGCTCGCCGGGACAGTTTTCTGAAGCTTTCTTT; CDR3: CASSSPGQFSEAFF
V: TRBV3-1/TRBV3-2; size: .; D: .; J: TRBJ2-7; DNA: TGTGCCAGCAGCCAAGCGGAGGGGGGCTACGAGCAGTACTTC; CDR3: CASSQAEGGYEQYF
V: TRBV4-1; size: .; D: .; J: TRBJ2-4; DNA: TGCGCCAGCAGCCAAGGGCAGGTCGACATTCAGTACTTC; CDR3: CASSQGQVDIQYF
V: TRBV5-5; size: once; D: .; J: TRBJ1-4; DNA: TGTGCCAGCAGCTTTTCTGCTAATGAAAAACTGTTTTTT; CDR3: CASSFSANEKLFF
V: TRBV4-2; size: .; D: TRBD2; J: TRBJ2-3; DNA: TGTGCCAGCAGCCAAGGACTAGCGGGAGCGGGAGATACGCAGTATTTT; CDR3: CASSQGLAGAGDTQYF
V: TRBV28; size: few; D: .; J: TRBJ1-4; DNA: TGTGCCAGCAGTTCACTGTATGCAGGGGACGAAAAACTGTTTTTT; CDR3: CASSSLYAGDEKLFF
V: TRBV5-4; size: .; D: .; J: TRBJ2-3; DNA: TGTGCCAGCAGCTTGGGTGGCGGGGCCACAGATACGCAGTATTTT; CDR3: CASSLGGGATDTQYF
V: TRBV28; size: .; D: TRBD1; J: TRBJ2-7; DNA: TGTGCCAGCAGGGGGGGACAGGGGGAGGTCGAGCAGTACTTC; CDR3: CASRGGQGEVEQYF
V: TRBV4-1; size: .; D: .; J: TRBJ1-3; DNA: TGCGCCAGCAGCCCTACGTCTATCTCTGGAAACACCATATATTTT; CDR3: CASSPTSISGNTIYF
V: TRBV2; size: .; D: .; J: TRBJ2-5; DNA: TGTGCCAGCAGGGCAGTTTCATCGGGAAGCGGATCGACCCAGTACTTC; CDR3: CASRAVSSGSGSTQYF
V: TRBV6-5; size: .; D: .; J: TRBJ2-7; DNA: TGTGCCAGCGGGCACAGGGTCTACGAGCAGTACTTC; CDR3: CASGHRVYEQYF
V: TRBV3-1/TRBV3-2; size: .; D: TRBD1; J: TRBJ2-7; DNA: TGTGCCAGCAGTAACCCTAAGGGACAGCGAGACTACGAGCAGTACTTC; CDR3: CASSNPKGQRDYEQYF